The 14 T cell receptor beta chains reported below all come from one sample, sequenced in a study of cytotoxic CD8 clonotypes in ibrutinib-treated CLL. Clones were read by immunoSEQ multiplex PCR, and TCRdb kept only the in-frame ones, dropping some. This table holds 57,000 or so clones, 50% to 70% found once. The material sequenced was PBMCs, taken at disease progression, from a patient treated with ibrutinib. These receptors were obtained from a human donor with chronic lymphocytic leukemia.

The rearrangement uses TRBV6-1 and TRBJ2-1; D might be TRBD1 or TRBD2, each matching 5 bases. Germline assignment: CDR1 MNHNS and CDR2 SASEGT. V lost 8 bases and J 0 bases, leaving 14 bases between the germline ends. This CDR3 is built from 15 residues. CDR3 sequence: CASRVGTSSYNEQFF. For the CDR3, the DNA is TGTGCCAGCCGGGTCGGGACCAGCTCCTACAATGAGCAGTTCTTC.

This chain links TRBV9 with TRBJ1-4; 9 nucleotides align to TRBD1. CDR3 length: 15 amino acids. Germline V gene lookup returns CDR1 SGDLS and CDR2 YYNGEE. With 3 bases clipped from V and 7 bases from J, the junction kept 7 bases outside the gene matches. The CDR3 bases are TGTGCCAGCAGCGCGCCCGGGACAGGGAGTGAAAAACTGTTTTTT. This translates into CASSAPGTGSEKLFF.

The chain links TRBV11-2 to TRBJ2-7; D is uncertain. With 1 base removed from V and 3 bases from J, the gap between germline ends came to 10 bases. Germline CDR1 reads SGHAT; CDR2 reads FQNNGV. This CDR3 comprises 14 residues. This CDR3 is CASSLVGVIYEQYF. For the CDR3, the DNA is TGTGCCAGCAGCTTAGTCGGCGTCATCTACGAGCAGTACTTC.

The rearrangement links TRBV2 to TRBJ1-2; tentative D call: TRBD1 (5 bases). The V end was cut by 4 bases, the J end by 4 bases, with 16 bases between. Germline lookup yields CDR1 SNHLY and CDR2 FYNNEI. The CDR3 sequence is 15 residues long. CDR3 DNA sequence: TGTGCCAGCAGTGCTAGACTAGGGGCCGTCTATGGCTACACCTTC. Translated: CASSARLGAVYGYTF.

V gene TRBV2 combines with J gene TRBJ2-5; D is uncertain. Trimming shortened V by 2 bases and J by 5 bases, and 15 bases separated the two germline ends. The CDR3 totals 15 residues. Germline V lookup: CDR1 SNHLY, CDR2 FYNNEI. This CDR3 is CASSEFGSPVETQYF. CDR3 DNA sequence: TGTGCCAGCAGTGAATTCGGAAGCCCTGTGGAGACCCAGTACTTC.

The chain joins TRBV30 to TRBJ2-7, with D unclear. The CDR3 has 11 amino acids. V was clipped by 0 bases and J by 9 bases, with 9 bases between them. Germline CDR1 is GTSNPN and CDR2 is SVGIG (reference sequence). In DNA form, the CDR3 reads TGTGCCTGGAGTGTAGGGTTTGCGCAGTACTTC. Protein sequence: CAWSVGFAQYF.

This chain joins TRBV9 and TRBJ2-1; no reliable D call. This CDR3 is built from 14 residues. Germline CDR1 and CDR2: SGDLS and YYNGEE. V was trimmed by 4 bases and J by 8 bases, leaving 16 bases between them. The CDR3 nucleotides are TGTGCCAGCAGCCCCCATCTTTCTGAGGATGAGCAGTTCTTC. It codes for CASSPHLSEDEQFF.

The genes are TRBV11-2 and TRBJ1-3, with TRBD1 matching over 8 bases. This CDR3 is 15 amino acids long. With 3 bases clipped from V and 4 bases from J, the junction kept 5 bases outside the gene matches. Per germline, CDR1 SGHAT and CDR2 FQNNGV. The CDR3 spells CASSFPTGAGNTIYF. As DNA, the CDR3 is TGTGCCAGCAGCTTTCCGACAGGGGCAGGAAACACCATATATTTT.

This clone was counted between two and nine times. The chain employs TRBV29-1 and TRBJ1-2; 8 bases are shared with TRBD1. Trimming took 6 bases from V and 4 from J; bases not matched to a gene: 13. The CDR3 is made up of 15 amino acids. Germline-derived CDR1 and CDR2 are SQVTM and ANQGSEA. For the CDR3, the DNA is TGCAGCGTGGAGAATTGGGGACAGGAATCCTATGGCTACACCTTC. Its protein product is CSVENWGQESYGYTF.

In nucleotides, the CDR3 is TGTGCCAGCAGGCCTCCAGGGGGCCAAGCTTTCTTT. Encoded protein: CASRPPGGQAFF. The gene calls are TRBV6-5 and TRBJ1-1; 8 positions agree with TRBD1. Trimming removed 6 bases from V and 9 bases from J; junction bases left unmatched: 6. The CDR3 is 12 amino acids. Germline CDR1 is MNHEY and CDR2 is SVGAGI.

The chain recombines TRBV7-6 with TRBJ2-1, with TRBD2 identical over 11 bases. CDR1 SGHVS and CDR2 FNYEAQ come from the germline V gene. The CDR3 consists of 15 residues. V shed 2 bases, J shed 7 bases, and the junction held 4 bases outside the gene matches. The CDR3 loop is CASSLLAGGRNEQFF. The CDR3 region has the DNA TGTGCCAGCAGCTTATTAGCGGGGGGGCGGAATGAGCAGTTCTTC.

The table lists this clone with a few counts. The rearrangement joins TRBV7-9 to TRBJ2-1, with a weak D call TRBD2 (6 bases). Per germline, CDR1 SEHNR and CDR2 FQNEAQ (reference sequence). The CDR3 has 12 residues. Trimming stripped 4 bases from V and 9 bases from J, with 10 bases between. The CDR3 spells CASSSRESEQFF. CDR3 DNA: TGTGCCAGCAGCTCCCGGGAGTCTGAGCAGTTCTTC.

This clone was seen a few times. The rearrangement joins TRBV28 to TRBJ2-1, with 7 bases matching TRBD2. This CDR3 contains 14 residues. Germline V gene lookup returns CDR1 MDHEN and CDR2 SYDVKM. V gave up 2 bases and J gave up 5 bases; unmatched junction bases: 3. The CDR3 sequence: CASSLRGVDNEQFF. In nucleotides, the CDR3 is TGTGCCAGCAGTTTACGGGGGGTGGACAATGAGCAGTTCTTC.

The rearrangement joins TRBV5-1 to TRBJ2-7, with TRBD1 identical over 10 bases. CDR3 length equals 16 residues. Germline assignment: CDR1 SGHRS and CDR2 YFSETQ. The V and J ends lost 0 bases and 4 bases, in that order; junction bases with no gene match: 7. CDR3 in amino acids: CASSLAAGTGVYEQYF. The CDR3, as DNA: TGCGCCAGCAGCTTGGCCGCCGGGACAGGGGTTTACGAGCAGTACTTC.